This T cell receptor beta chain was identified during a study of technical replicates of blood from a handful of donors. Clones were read by immunoSEQ multiplex PCR, and TCRdb kept only the in-frame ones, dropping some. The profile shows 15,000 to 20,000 clones, about nine tenths of them singletons. The J segment lost 7 bases and the V segment lost 5 bases, leaving 14 bases of the junction unmatched. The CDR3 spans 17 residues. The germline V gene encodes CDR1 SGHAT and CDR2 FQDESV (reference sequence). The origin of this receptor is a human donor in good health. This chain uses TRBV11-1 with TRBJ2-2; 9 bases align to TRBD2. Sequencing was done on a sample of PBMCs. The CDR3 spells CASSLEAGGVYYGELFF. CDR3 bases: TGTGCCAGCAGCCTAGAAGCGGGAGGAGTGTATTACGGGGAGCTGTTTTTT.